This T cell receptor beta chain was identified in a study of Ad26.COV2.S vaccination and SARS-CoV-2 variants. Deletions cut 3 bases from V and 3 bases from J, with 9 bases between. From germline, CDR1 is LNHDA and CDR2 SQIVND (reference sequence). The CDR3 is made up of 15 amino acids. Sequenced by immunoSEQ multiplex PCR; TCRdb stores in-frame clones only, minus some. The data contain under 550,000 clones, 80% to 95% of them singletons. Notes on the study in general: Post-vaccination spike-specific CD8+ and CD4+ T cell responses reportedly had substantial breadth.

The treatment was: over 15 received Ad26.COV2.S at low or high dose, single or two shots; several received placebo; per-sample allocation not given. Material that was analyzed had been drawn on day 63 after the first vaccine or placebo injection. Of note for this clone: Its antigen is as yet unknown.

The sample in question was peripheral blood, obtained in a trial of Ad26.COV2.S vaccine versus placebo. The chain links TRBV19 to TRBJ1-6, with TRBD1 as a possible D gene (6 bases). The sequence was obtained from a person aged 18-65 years who received the Ad26.COV2.S COVID-19 vaccine or a placebo. Written as DNA, the CDR3 is TGTGCCAGTAGTATGGACAGTGTCTATAATTCACCCCTCCACTTT. Its protein product is CASSMDSVYNSPLHF. The whole variable domain, remainder taken from reference TRBV19 and TRBJ1-6, is DGGITQSPKYLFRKEGQNVTLSCEQNLNHDAMYWYRQDPGQGLRLIYYSQIVNDFQKGDIAEGYSVSREKKESFPLTVTSAQKNPTAFYLCASSMDSVYNSPLHFGNGTRLTVT.